This TCR beta chain was captured by sequencing in a study of neurological immune-mediated disorders (dated by TCRdb to between 2018 and 2021). Regarding the research as a whole: Using UMI-based sequencing, the study compared peripheral blood TCR-beta repertoires from patients with HTLV-I-associated myelopathy (HAM/TSP), patients with multiple sclerosis, and healthy controls. The roughly 110 TCR-beta libraries covered PBMC samples along with longitudinal samples, technical triplicates, and paired sorted CD4+ and CD8+ T-cell subsets. The cohort comprised roughly 69 subjects: 14 HAM/TSP patients, approximately 34 multiple sclerosis patients and 20 healthy controls.

Healthy controls were blood bank volunteers in Maryland, USA. For the sorted-subset TCR libraries, the starting material was about 920,000 sorted CD4+ or CD8+ T cells. PBMCs were separated from peripheral blood using Ficoll-Hypaque density gradient centrifugation and then cryopreserved in liquid nitrogen. The study also sequenced paired sorted CD4+ and CD8+ subsets from healthy controls, HAM/TSP patients and MS patients. Study-wide findings and limitations: The highest TCR clonal expansion was observed in HAM/TSP patients, whereas the lowest was observed in MS patients, even when compared with healthy controls. No identical CDR3 amino acid sequences were found to be shared among expanded clones across subjects, suggesting that TCR-beta repertoires were private in all groups.

This clonotype has a count of ten or more. Its antigen is currently not known. Within one base of it there is no much larger clone, and no base qualities were kept. The CDR3, cysteine through phenylalanine, is 11 amino acids long. The entry retains the CDR3 DNA only, 33 bases that are in frame from base 1. Trimming removed 2 bases from V and 6 bases from J, leaving 3 bases between the germline ends. CDR1 and CDR2 are drawn from the germline V gene: SGHRS, YFSETQ. To synthesize cDNA, template-switch 5'RACE was performed with a primer carrying a 10-nucleotide random unique molecular identifier so that each TCR transcript was tagged. Over 190 million TCR-beta sequences, covering 15-18 subjects, were produced in each sequencing run. Total RNA was extracted with the RNeasy kit. The KAPA Real-time Library Amplification kit was used to amplify TCR-beta VDJ regions with primers for the TCR constant region and the 5'RACE anchor. A first PCR added sample indexes and Illumina adaptors, and a second PCR then raised library yield. After purification with Ampure beads, the TCR product of roughly 650 bp was size-selected on a 2% E-gel SizeSelection system. Before pooling, libraries had their quality checked on a Bioanalyzer, their concentration measured with Qubit, and their quantity determined with the Kapa Library Quantification kit. An Illumina HiSeq 2500 was used to sequence the libraries paired-end at 2 x 150 bp. To increase sequence diversity, about 25-31% phiX was spiked into each library pool. From the authors' description of their analysis: The quality-filtered reads were processed with the UMI-based MiGEC pipeline, whose error correction step removed more than 75% of the raw TCR sequences. IMGT germline references were used for alignment of VDJ genes, and clonotypes were defined by a unique CDR3 amino acid sequence together with V-J genes. Clonal expansion, Shannon diversity and CDR3 relatedness (CalcPairwiseDistances, ClusterSamples) were evaluated with VDJtools, and phylogenetic trees were built with CLCbio workbench. Clones with at least 8 unique UMIs were defined as expanded, with this threshold being based on coefficient-of-variation modelling across technical triplicates. TCRdb applied fastp at Q25 and MiXCR to the public reads, then kept only in-frame beta chains. Merged by CDR3 protein, the rows form single entries marked with the most common genes and DNA. The V and J calls and clone size come from TCRdb's table, not from the authors' own analysis. Within this sample are 30,000 to 45,000 distinct CDR3 sequences, with roughly 4.8% of them counted one time only. The ten largest clones represent roughly 10% of the sample.

Sequenced: CD4+ T cells from blood. The chain links TRBV5-1 with TRBJ2-1; the D gene lacks a confident call. This clonotype originated in a man younger than 35 in good health. The CDR3 in this case is CASSFLNEQFF. The bases are TGCGCCAGCAGCTTCCTCAATGAGCAGTTCTTC.